This entry features one T cell receptor beta chain sequence. What it binds is unknown. This specimen comes from a study of T cell responses to AZD1222 COVID-19 vaccine. Notes on the study in general: Spike-specific TCR breadth rose after two AZD1222 doses, and depth rose as well. Researchers took repertoire samples only after the peak T cell response had come. A reported finding is that nearly half of spike-specific TCRs target unmutated variant regions. The donors showed a predominance of white British ancestry and of females, with possible underestimation of clonal diversity.

Using immunoSEQ multiplex PCR, the repertoire was profiled, and TCRdb retains in-frame clones only, with some absent. This table holds 120,000 to 150,000 clones, 80% to 85% found once. The V end was cut by 1 base, the J end by 4 bases, with 11 bases between. Germline CDR1 is GTSNPN and CDR2 is SVGIG (reference sequence). This CDR3 comprises 15 residues. This clonotype was sampled from an adult in good health. J is TRBJ1-6 and V is TRBV30; perhaps TRBD1 as D (6 bases). Sequenced material: peripheral blood, taken on day 0 of MenACWY control vaccination. The CDR3 here is CAWSAQGQYNSPLHF. The CDR3 region has the DNA TGTGCCTGGAGTGCGCAAGGACAGTATAATTCACCCCTCCACTTT.